The 32 T cell receptor beta chains presented below share a single source sample, sequenced in a study of CD8+ T cells in alopecia areata. It was cDNA, reverse transcribed from extracted RNA, that served as the sequencing template. The repertoire was sequenced with immunoSEQ multiplex PCR; TCRdb's copy has only in-frame clones and lacks some. The sample consists of 100,000 to 150,000 clones, approximately 49% of them appearing once. Sequencing was performed on CD8+ T cells sorted from blood, taken at week 0. All receptors come from a human donor with alopecia areata.

About this clone: The identical CDR3 is also encoded by other nucleotide sequences in the sample. This rearrangement joins TRBV19 to TRBJ1-1; D not resolved. V lost 0 bases and J 5 bases, leaving 7 bases between the germline ends. The CDR3 covers 13 residues. Per germline, CDR1 LNHDA and CDR2 SQIVND (reference sequence). DNA for the CDR3: TGTGCCAGTAGTATAGACGGGGAAACTGAAGCTTTCTTT. It encodes CASSIDGETEAFF.

This clone was detected many times. The genes are TRBV13 and TRBJ1-6; a weak D match, TRBD1 (6 bases). The CDR3 spans 14 residues. Germline loops: CDR1 PRHDT, CDR2 FYEKMQ (reference sequence). Trimming took 5 bases from V and 6 from J, leaving 11 bases between them. CDR3 residues: CASSNRDSNSPLHF. The CDR3 DNA follows: TGTGCCAGCAGCAACAGGGATTCTAATTCACCCCTCCACTTT.

This clone appeared once. The chain is built from TRBV7-9 and TRBJ2-3, with 12 nucleotides matching TRBD2. There are 18 residues in the CDR3. Germline V gene sequence: CDR1 SEHNR, CDR2 FQNEAQ (reference sequence). V lost 5 bases and J lost 0; bases outside the gene matches: 9. The CDR3 here is CASSERLAGADSTDTQYF. Here the CDR3 DNA reads TGTGCCAGCAGCGAGCGACTAGCGGGGGCTGATAGCACAGATACGCAGTATTTT.

The sample holds a few counts of this clone. The V gene is TRBV9, the J gene TRBJ2-3; a possible D gene is TRBD2 (6 bases). The V and J ends lost 0 bases and 4 bases respectively, with 21 bases between them. The CDR3 length is 18 residues. CDR1 is SGDLS and CDR2 is YYNGEE in the germline V gene. The DNA for the CDR3 is TGTGCCAGCAGCGTAGCCCGCCACCCGGGACTTTCTCCAGATACGCAGTATTTT. Translated, it gives CASSVARHPGLSPDTQYF. Combining the CDR3 with reference TRBV9 and TRBJ2-3 gives the whole variable domain DSGVTQTPKHLITATGQRVTLRCSPRSGDLSVYWYQQSLDQGLQFLIQYYNGEERAKGNILERFSAQQFPDLHSELNLSSLELGDSALYFCASSVARHPGLSPDTQYFGPGTRLTVL.

V is TRBV2 and J is TRBJ1-5; no definite D call. This CDR3 is built from 15 residues. CDR1 is SNHLY, CDR2 FYNNEI, per germline. The V and J ends lost 4 bases and 0 bases respectively, with 10 bases between them. The CDR3 sequence: CASSGGQYSNQPQHF. The DNA of the CDR3 is TGTGCCAGCAGTGGCGGGCAATATAGCAATCAGCCCCAGCATTTT.

The chain links TRBV10-3 to TRBJ2-5, with D possibly matching TRBD1 (6 bases). The J call may be mistaken, given a closer DNA end match to TRBJ2-7. Germline V gene data show CDR1 as ENHRY and CDR2 as SYGVKD. This CDR3 has 14 amino acids. CDR3: CAISEGQGLLEQYF. The CDR3 coding sequence is TGTGCCATCAGTGAAGGTCAGGGGCTCCTCGAGCAGTACTTC.

The V gene is TRBV5-6, the J gene TRBJ2-2; TRBD2 matches 9 bases. The CDR3 sequence is 17 residues long. Trimming removed 3 bases from V and 0 bases from J; junction bases left unmatched: 6. The germline V gene has CDR1 SGHDT and CDR2 YYEEEE. Written as DNA, the CDR3 is TGTGCCAGCAGCTCCCCCGGACTAGCGTCGAACACCGGGGAGCTGTTTTTT. Translating it yields CASSSPGLASNTGELFF.

V and J are TRBV13 and TRBJ2-2; maybe TRBD1 (7 bases). Germline CDR1 reads PRHDT; CDR2 reads FYEKMQ (reference sequence). V was pared by 5 bases and J by 4 bases, with 14 bases between. The CDR3 runs to 15 residues. For the CDR3, the DNA is TGTGCCAGCAGCCGCGGGGACAGACCCACCGGGGAGCTGTTTTTT. This translates into CASSRGDRPTGELFF.

The chain uses TRBV10-3 and TRBJ2-5; possible D gene TRBD2, 6 bases. With 5 bases removed from V and 2 bases from J, the gap between germline ends came to 12 bases. Germline V lookup: CDR1 ENHRY, CDR2 SYGVKD. The CDR3 covers 14 residues. The CDR3 coding sequence is TGTGCCATCAGTACCGGGACTCGTCAAGAGACCCAGTACTTC. Its translation: CAISTGTRQETQYF.

The genes are TRBV6-8 and TRBJ1-5; TRBD1 matches 7 bases. The CDR3 length is 13 residues. The germline V gene has CDR1 MNHGY and CDR2 SAAAGT. The V gene end was trimmed by 8 bases and the J gene end by 4 bases; junction bases not matched to a gene: 5. The CDR3 region has the DNA TGTGCCAGCGGCAGGGGGTATAATCAGCCCCAGCATTTT. Residues: CASGRGYNQPQHF.

This chain links TRBV7-2 with TRBJ2-7, with a weak D call TRBD2 (5 bases). The CDR3 has 13 residues. V lost 4 bases, J lost 0 bases, and 7 bases lay in between. The germline CDR1 and CDR2 sequences are SGHTA and FQGNSA. The CDR3, as DNA: TGTGCCAGCAGCTGGGAGCTCTCCTACGAGCAGTACTTC. Residues: CASSWELSYEQYF.

This chain uses TRBV4-1 with TRBJ2-7, with 8 bases identical to TRBD1. Germline assignment: CDR1 MGHRA and CDR2 YSYEKL. CDR3 length equals 15 residues. V was clipped by 0 bases and J by 3 bases; unmatched bases: 4. The CDR3 nucleotides are TGCGCCAGCAGCCAAGATCAGGGACAGGTCTACGAGCAGTACTTC. Amino acid sequence: CASSQDQGQVYEQYF.

The V gene is TRBV27, the J gene TRBJ2-7; D unclear. Per the germline V gene, CDR1 is MNHEY and CDR2 is SMNVEV (reference sequence). The CDR3 sequence is 13 residues long. V dropped 2 bases and J dropped 3 bases, with 8 bases sitting between them. For the CDR3, the DNA is TGTGCCAGCAGTTTAGGGTACCACTACGAGCAGTACTTC. It yields the protein CASSLGYHYEQYF.

The gene calls are TRBV9 and TRBJ2-7, with 7 bases that match TRBD1. Per the germline V gene, CDR1 is SGDLS and CDR2 is YYNGEE. The CDR3 extends over 15 amino acids. The V gene end was trimmed by 4 bases and the J gene end by 0 bases; junction bases not matched to a gene: 7. CDR3 in DNA: TGTGCCAGCAGCTTTCGGGACAGCACCTCCTACGAGCAGTACTTC. Its protein is CASSFRDSTSYEQYF.

V usage is TRBV5-1 and J usage is TRBJ1-2; a weak D match, TRBD1 (6 bases). Between the trimmed V and J ends, which lost 1 base and 6 bases, there was a span of 16 bases. Germline CDR1 reads SGHRS; CDR2 reads YFSETQ. There are 15 residues in the CDR3. The DNA of the CDR3 is TGCGCCAGCAGCTTGAAGGTCAGGGGTTACGATGGCTACACCTTC. The encoded protein is CASSLKVRGYDGYTF.

The chain recombines TRBV27 with TRBJ2-5, with TRBD2 matching 9 bases. The CDR3 totals 15 residues. V was pared by 3 bases and J by 2 bases, with 4 bases of the junction left unmatched. Germline lookup yields CDR1 MNHEY and CDR2 SMNVEV (reference sequence). The chain's CDR3 is CASSFNSGRQETQYF. The CDR3 nucleotides are TGTGCCAGCAGTTTTAATAGCGGGAGACAAGAGACCCAGTACTTC.

The rearrangement uses TRBV9 and TRBJ2-5, with 7 bases fitting TRBD1. The CDR3 has 14 amino acids. Per the germline V gene, CDR1 is SGDLS and CDR2 is YYNGEE. After removal of 3 bases from V and 5 bases from J, the junction contained 7 bases not matched to a gene. The CDR3 loop is CASSGQGGVETQYF. For the CDR3, the DNA is TGTGCCAGCAGCGGACAGGGCGGAGTTGAGACCCAGTACTTC.

This clone showed up just once. The rearrangement links TRBV27 to TRBJ1-5, with TRBD1 matching over 9 bases. After removal of 4 bases from V and 6 bases from J, the junction contained 4 bases not matched to a gene. Looked up from germline, CDR1 is MNHEY and CDR2 is SMNVEV (reference sequence). The CDR3 totals 14 residues. CDR3: CASSSRTGAQPQHF. Here the CDR3 DNA reads TGTGCCAGCAGTTCCCGGACAGGGGCTCAGCCCCAGCATTTT.

V is TRBV27 and J is TRBJ2-5; 10 bases agree with TRBD1. V was pared by 5 bases and J by 5 bases, with 8 bases of the junction left unmatched. This CDR3 contains 15 residues. Germline V lookup: CDR1 MNHEY, CDR2 SMNVEV (reference sequence). CDR3 DNA: TGTGCCAGCAGTCCAAGACAGGGGGCAGAGGAGACCCAGTACTTC. This encodes CASSPRQGAEETQYF.

This sequence joins TRBV11-2 and TRBJ1-2, with TRBD1 as a possible D gene (6 bases). Deletions cut 0 bases from V and 4 bases from J, with 6 bases between. Germline V gene sequence: CDR1 SGHAT, CDR2 FQNNGV. This CDR3 is built from 13 residues. The CDR3 region is CASSLETGYGYTF. CDR3 in DNA: TGTGCCAGCAGCTTAGAGACAGGCTATGGCTACACCTTC.

V usage is TRBV4-1 and J usage is TRBJ2-5; 10 nucleotides agree with TRBD1. The CDR3 is 16 residues long. CDR1 and CDR2 (germline): MGHRA, YSYEKL. Germline trimming cut 0 bases from V and 5 bases from J; bases unmatched to any gene: 6. The CDR3, as DNA: TGCGCCAGCAGCCAAGAGCGGACAGGGGGAGGGGAGACCCAGTACTTC. This encodes CASSQERTGGGETQYF.

J is TRBJ1-5 and V is TRBV15; a possible D gene is TRBD1 (5 bases). The germline V gene encodes CDR1 LNHNV and CDR2 YYDKDF (reference sequence). This CDR3 has 15 residues. Deletions cut 0 bases from V and 1 base from J, with 7 bases between. The CDR3 sequence: CATSRERGSNQPQHF. CDR3 in DNA: TGTGCCACCAGCAGAGAGAGGGGAAGCAATCAGCCCCAGCATTTT. Complete variable domain (other parts from reference TRBV15 and TRBJ1-5): DAMVIQNPRYQVTQFGKPVTLSCSQTLNHNVMYWYQQKSSQAPKLLFHYYDKDFNNEADTPDNFQSRRPNTSFCFLDIRSPGLGDTAMYLCATSRERGSNQPQHFGDGTRLSIL.

The chain has TRBV14 and TRBJ2-7; 9 bases are shared with TRBD1. CDR1 and CDR2 from the germline V gene are SGHDN and FVKESK. CDR3 length: 14 residues. The J segment lost 3 bases and the V segment lost 5 bases, leaving 5 bases of the junction unmatched. The CDR3: CASSVGQGGYEQYF. In DNA, the CDR3 is TGTGCCAGCAGCGTGGGACAGGGTGGCTACGAGCAGTACTTC.

This rearrangement joins TRBV1 to TRBJ2-5. TRBV1 is a listed pseudogene. The CDR3 is 19 residues long. In DNA, the CDR3 is TGCACCAGCAGCCAATGTGGGGGGCTTATCCCCGGCGATAAAGAGACCCAGTACTTC. Residues: CTSSQCGGLIPGDKETQYF.

V usage is TRBV10-3 and J usage is TRBJ2-7; 7 nucleotides line up with TRBD2. The V segment lost 0 bases and the J segment 6 bases; nucleotides outside the gene matches: 5. Germline-derived CDR1 and CDR2 are ENHRY and SYGVKD. The length of the CDR3 is 14 residues. The CDR3 reads CAISESGLEGEQYF. For the CDR3, the DNA is TGTGCCATCAGTGAGTCCGGACTAGAAGGCGAGCAGTACTTC.

Notes on this clone: Other DNA sequences in the same sample also yield this CDR3. The J gene is TRBJ2-3, the V gene TRBV6-5; D not certain. Trimming removed 5 bases at V and 1 base at J, with 4 bases between. The germline V gene encodes CDR1 MNHEY and CDR2 SVGAGI. This CDR3 has 12 amino acids. CDR3 in amino acids: CASSPGTDTQYF. DNA for the CDR3: TGTGCCAGCAGTCCCGGCACAGATACGCAGTATTTT.

The chain recombines TRBV11-2 with TRBJ2-7; D unclear. Looked up from germline, CDR1 is SGHAT and CDR2 is FQNNGV. Trimming took 5 bases from V and 6 from J, leaving 14 bases between them. The CDR3 is 13 amino acids. This CDR3 is CASSPSSIGEQYF. The CDR3, as DNA: TGTGCCAGCAGCCCCTCTTCGATCGGCGAGCAGTACTTC.

The V and J genes are TRBV7-2 and TRBJ1-3, with D maybe TRBD1 (5 bases). The CDR3 loop spans 15 amino acids. Germline V gives CDR1 SGHTA, CDR2 FQGNSA. V was pared by 4 bases and J by 0 bases, with 10 bases between. Here the CDR3 DNA reads TGTGCCAGCAGCTCGGGACCGTACTCTGGAAACACCATATATTTT. It specifies CASSSGPYSGNTIYF.

The V gene is TRBV29-1, the J gene TRBJ2-7; no clear D. CDR3 length equals 13 residues. Germline-derived CDR1 and CDR2 are SQVTM and ANQGSEA. The ends were cut back, 3 bases at V and 0 bases at J, with 9 bases in the middle. This chain's CDR3 is CSVEGMSSYEQYF. The CDR3, as DNA: TGCAGCGTTGAGGGCATGAGCTCCTACGAGCAGTACTTC.

This clone was picked up a small number of times. The rearrangement uses TRBV6-1 and TRBJ2-3; a weak D match, TRBD2 (7 bases). The germline V gene encodes CDR1 MNHNS and CDR2 SASEGT. V was clipped by 0 bases and J by 3 bases, with 13 bases between them. CDR3 size: 16 residues. The CDR3: CASSEASEGGTDTQYF. CDR3 DNA sequence: TGTGCCAGCAGTGAAGCGTCGGAGGGGGGGACAGATACGCAGTATTTT.

This clone has only a few counts. The chain employs TRBV7-6 and TRBJ2-3; the match to TRBD2 covers 10 bases. The CDR3 spans 17 residues. Germline trimming cut 1 base from V and 2 bases from J; bases unmatched to any gene: 6. CDR1 SGHVS and CDR2 FNYEAQ come from the germline V gene. The CDR3 is CASSLGVAGGLTDTQYF. As DNA, the CDR3 is TGTGCCAGCAGCTTAGGCGTAGCGGGGGGACTCACAGATACGCAGTATTTT.

V and J are TRBV6-1 and TRBJ2-6, with D hard to call. V was pared by 1 base and J by 0 bases, with 4 bases between. CDR1 is MNHNS, CDR2 SASEGT, per germline. This CDR3 has 15 residues. DNA of the CDR3: TGTGCCAGCAGTGAAGAGGGCTCTGGGGCCAACGTCCTGACTTTC. It is translated as CASSEEGSGANVLTF.